This is a list of T cell receptor beta chains from one sample in a study of T-cell memory formation after mild COVID-19. TCRdb reanalysed the 5' RACE reads using MiXCR and keeps one entry per CDR3 protein. This sample has approximately 180,000 distinct CDR3 sequences, with 16% found just once. Material: PBMCs or a T cell subset sorted from them (not recorded which). These receptors originate from an adult woman who had mild COVID-19 (a few samples of this study predate the infection). Cell type and time point are not known. Both conserved end residues are part of each CDR3. The D gene is left open where the match is weak. Clone size is shown for a subset of rows, as once, few, many or a class of expanded clone.

d_gene | abundance | len | j_gene | v_gene | CDR3aa | CDR3nt
NA | NA | 13 | TRBJ2-7 | TRBV6-5 | CASTRSLGYEQYF | TGTGCCAGCACCAGGAGTTTAGGCTACGAGCAGTACTTC
NA | few | 12 | TRBJ1-2 | TRBV5-4 | CASSREVYGYTF | TGTGCCAGCAGCAGGGAGGTTTATGGCTACACCTTC
NA | NA | 13 | TRBJ2-1 | TRBV6-1 | CASRTEGFNEQFF | TGTGCCAGCAGGACCGAGGGGTTCAATGAGCAGTTCTTC
NA | few | 14 | TRBJ2-5 | TRBV6-5 | CASSYVGAQETQYF | TGTGCCAGCAGTTATGTAGGGGCCCAAGAGACCCAGTACTTC
NA | few | 13 | TRBJ2-5 | TRBV20-1 | CSAKTRGKETQYF | TGCAGTGCTAAGACCAGGGGAAAAGAGACCCAGTACTTC
TRBD2 | many | 16 | TRBJ2-4 | TRBV20-1 | CSARAHTGLASNIQYF | TGCAGTGCTAGGGCCCACACGGGACTAGCGAGTAACATTCAGTACTTC
NA | few | 14 | TRBJ1-2 | TRBV7-8 | CASSLSGGNYGYTF | TGTGCCAGCAGCCTCTCTGGCGGCAACTATGGCTACACCTTC
TRBD1 | few | 14 | TRBJ1-1 | TRBV5-1 | CASSHTGGNTEAFF | TGCGCCAGCAGCCATACAGGGGGGAACACTGAAGCTTTCTTT
NA | NA | 11 | TRBJ2-3 | TRBV12-3/TRBV12-4 | CASSLRNTQYF | TGTGCCAGCAGTTTAAGGAATACGCAGTATTTT
NA | NA | 15 | TRBJ1-2 | TRBV5-1 | CASSLETVRGYGYTF | TGCGCCAGCAGCCTGGAGACAGTCCGGGGCTATGGCTACACCTTC
NA | many | 13 | TRBJ1-2 | TRBV7-2 | CASSSFPYYGYTF | TGTGCCAGCAGCTCCTTTCCCTACTATGGCTACACCTTC
NA | few | 17 | TRBJ1-1 | TRBV7-9 | CASSLIAGPGIGTEAFF | TGTGCCAGCAGCTTAATAGCCGGACCGGGCATCGGCACTGAAGCTTTCTTT
NA | NA | 16 | TRBJ1-2 | TRBV5-4 | CASSFGGGLLNYGYTF | TGTGCCAGCAGCTTTGGCGGGGGGCTTTTAAACTATGGCTACACCTTC
NA | many | 16 | TRBJ2-3 | TRBV12-3/TRBV12-4 | CASSNQKKGGTDTQYF | TGTGCCAGCAGTAACCAGAAGAAAGGGGGCACAGATACGCAGTATTTT
TRBD1 | NA | 17 | TRBJ2-2 | TRBV6-5 | CASSDRQGRPDTGELFF | TGTGCCAGCAGTGACCGACAGGGGCGCCCGGACACCGGGGAGCTGTTTTTT
NA | NA | 16 | TRBJ2-3 | TRBV6-2/TRBV6-3 | CASSYGGGWGTDTQYF | TGTGCCAGCAGTTACGGCGGGGGCTGGGGCACAGATACGCAGTATTTT
TRBD1 | once | 15 | TRBJ1-2 | TRBV29-1 | CSVEDPWDRGVGYTF | TGCAGCGTTGAAGACCCATGGGACAGGGGGGTTGGCTACACCTTC
NA | NA | 16 | TRBJ1-1 | TRBV3-1 | CASSPGGSILPTEAFF | TGTGCCAGCAGCCCAGGAGGCTCCATACTCCCCACTGAAGCTTTCTTT
NA | NA | 14 | TRBJ2-7 | TRBV9 | CASSVGNRDGEQYF | TGTGCCAGCAGCGTAGGGAACAGGGACGGCGAGCAGTACTTC
TRBD2 | few | 15 | TRBJ2-7 | TRBV7-6 | CASSSQTSGAYEQYF | TGTGCCAGCAGCTCCCAAACTAGCGGGGCCTACGAGCAGTACTTC
TRBD2 | NA | 16 | TRBJ2-3 | TRBV20-1 | CSARPVSGRAPDTQYF | TGCAGTGCTAGACCCGTTAGCGGGAGGGCCCCGGATACGCAGTATTTT
TRBD1 | NA | 14 | TRBJ2-3 | TRBV20-1 | CSARVRGRTDTQYF | TGCAGTGCTAGAGTGAGGGGGCGGACAGATACGCAGTATTTT
TRBD1 | few | 14 | TRBJ1-6 | TRBV20-1 | CSARPGQGDSPLHF | TGCAGTGCTAGACCTGGACAGGGAGATTCACCCCTCCACTTT
TRBD2 | NA | 14 | TRBJ2-7 | TRBV3-1 | CASSRVVSGDEQYF | TGTGCCAGCAGCCGGGTTGTAAGCGGGGACGAGCAGTACTTC
TRBD2 | NA | 16 | TRBJ2-5 | TRBV20-1 | CSARLTSPSNQETQYF | TGCAGTGCTAGATTGACTAGCCCAAGTAATCAAGAGACCCAGTACTTC
NA | few | 15 | TRBJ2-4 | TRBV2 | CASKEGPGAKNIQYF | TGTGCCAGCAAGGAGGGGCCGGGGGCCAAAAACATTCAGTACTTC
NA | many | 15 | TRBJ2-4 | TRBV5-5 | CASSPGVVAKNIQYF | TGTGCCAGCAGTCCAGGGGTTGTAGCCAAAAACATTCAGTACTTC
TRBD1 | NA | 15 | TRBJ2-7 | TRBV7-2 | CASSLGGTGVGEQYF | TGTGCCAGCAGCTTAGGAGGGACAGGTGTAGGCGAGCAGTACTTC
TRBD1 | NA | 13 | TRBJ2-7 | TRBV7-2 | CASADGGQYEQYF | TGTGCCAGCGCTGATGGGGGACAGTACGAGCAGTACTTC
NA | NA | 17 | TRBJ2-1 | TRBV6-2/TRBV6-3 | CASSYSPTGSLQNEQFF | TGTGCCAGCAGTTACTCACCCACAGGGAGTCTTCAAAATGAGCAGTTCTTC
TRBD1 | NA | 12 | TRBJ2-5 | TRBV29-1 | CSGRQGQETQYF | TGCAGCGGACGACAGGGCCAAGAGACCCAGTACTTC
TRBD2 | NA | 14 | TRBJ2-1 | TRBV20-1 | CSARNPGLAHEQFF | TGCAGTGCTAGAAACCCGGGACTAGCGCATGAGCAGTTCTTC
NA | few | 16 | TRBJ2-2 | TRBV5-1 | CASSSGGELITGELFF | TGCGCCAGCAGCTCCGGTGGTGAGCTTATCACCGGGGAGCTGTTTTTT
TRBD2 | many | 19 | TRBJ2-1 | TRBV24-1 | CATSEPGLAAKSSYNEQFF | TGTGCCACCAGTGAGCCGGGACTAGCGGCAAAGAGCTCCTACAATGAGCAGTTCTTC
NA | few | 15 | TRBJ1-1 | TRBV7-2 | CASSADRSPNTEAFF | TGTGCCAGCAGCGCCGACAGGAGTCCGAACACTGAAGCTTTCTTT